Each of the 8 T cell receptor beta chains below was sequenced from the same sample in a study of regulatory T cells in long-lasting Graves disease. This sample's time point: newly diagnosed GD, antithyroid drugs for less than 3 months. PBMC RNA served as the TCR library source. Building of the TCR beta libraries involved iRepertoire HTBI primers and Arm-PCR of CDR3 regions. TCRdb called the multiplex PCR reads again in MiXCR, with one record for every CDR3 protein. The data show about half a million distinct CDR3 sequences, with about 12% seen just once and approximately 9.6% held by the top ten. These records were also assigned to another study, of T cells in Graves' hyperthyroidism and ophthalmopathy.

The sample consisted of peripheral blood mononuclear cells (PBMCs), taken at new diagnosis, from a patient treated with antithyroid drugs. Every receptor here comes from a woman aged 30 to 39 with Graves disease.

This clonotype was observed many times. The rearrangement uses TRBV11-2 and TRBJ2-5; D possibly matches TRBD1 or TRBD2 (5 bases each). V lost 1 base and J 1 base, leaving 16 bases between the germline ends. The CDR3 extends over 17 amino acids. CDR1 is SGHAT, CDR2 FQNNGV, per germline. The CDR3 spells CASSLVRGAVAQETQYF. In DNA form, the CDR3 reads TGTGCCAGCAGCTTAGTCCGGGGCGCGGTAGCCCAAGAGACCCAGTACTTC.

This clonotype was seen at least ten times. J is TRBJ2-1 and V is TRBV2; D gene uncertain. The V gene's germline CDR1 is SNHLY and CDR2 FYNNEI. V was shortened by 1 base and J by 12 bases, with 10 bases between the two germline ends. The length of the CDR3 is 12 residues. CDR3 protein: CASSEGDTRQFF. CDR3 nucleotide sequence: TGTGCCAGCAGTGAAGGGGATACAAGGCAGTTCTTC.

This clonotype was counted ten times or more. The CDR3 region is CAWASGRALNEQFF. CDR3 nucleotides: TGTGCCTGGGCGAGCGGGAGGGCCTTGAATGAGCAGTTCTTC. The rearrangement joins TRBV30 to TRBJ2-1, with 10 positions matching TRBD2. V lost 5 bases to trimming and J lost 7 bases; unmatched junction nucleotides: 8. CDR3 length: 14 residues. CDR1 GTSNPN and CDR2 SVGIG come from the germline V gene (reference sequence).

The gene calls are TRBV19 and TRBJ2-5; 8 nucleotides agree with TRBD2. The CDR3 totals 15 residues. CDR1 and CDR2 from the germline V gene are LNHDA and SQIVND (reference sequence). The junction had 8 bases not matched to a gene; V was cut back by 5 bases and J by 3 bases. CDR3 protein: CASSPRRAGEETQYF. Written as DNA, the CDR3 is TGTGCCAGTAGTCCTAGACGAGCGGGAGAAGAGACCCAGTACTTC. The full variable domain, its missing parts supplied by reference TRBV19 and TRBJ2-5, is DGGITQSPKYLFRKEGQNVTLSCEQNLNHDAMYWYRQDPGQGLRLIYYSQIVNDFQKGDIAEGYSVSREKKESFPLTVTSAQKNPTAFYLCASSPRRAGEETQYFGPGTRLLVL.

The chain couples TRBV27 to TRBJ2-3, with TRBD2 identical over 11 bases. The CDR3 extends over 18 amino acids. The germline CDR1 and CDR2 sequences are MNHEY and SMNVEV (reference sequence). V dropped 5 bases and J dropped 3; count of bases not matched to a gene: 13. The CDR3 coding sequence is TGTGCCAGCAGTCCACGACGAATAGCGGGAGGGGGGACAGATACGCAGTATTTT. Residues: CASSPRRIAGGGTDTQYF.

This clonotype was recorded at least ten times. The chain employs TRBV7-2 and TRBJ2-5, with 11 nucleotides matching TRBD2. The J call may not be correct, given that the DNA end is closer to TRBJ2-1. CDR1 and CDR2 (germline): SGHTA, FQGNSA. This CDR3 region has 15 residues. The CDR3 here is CASSLSGRAGGEQFF. As DNA, the CDR3 is TGTGCCAGCAGCCTTAGCGGGAGGGCCGGGGGGGAGCAGTTCTTC.

This clonotype was counted between two and nine times. V and J are TRBV27 and TRBJ1-2; possibly TRBD1 for D (5 bases). The CDR3 totals 14 residues. Germline V CDR1 and CDR2: MNHEY, SMNVEV (reference sequence). V lost 3 bases and J lost 2, with 10 bases in between. The CDR3 DNA reads TGTGCCAGCAGTTTCCGAAGACAGAACTATGGCTACACCTTC. This codes for CASSFRRQNYGYTF.

This clonotype appeared many times. The chain joins TRBV7-9 to TRBJ1-2; a possible D gene is TRBD1 (6 bases). The length of the CDR3 is 14 residues. Trimming removed 3 bases from V and 4 bases from J, with 12 bases in between. CDR1 is SEHNR, CDR2 FQNEAQ, per germline (reference sequence). DNA of the CDR3: TGTGCCAGCAGCTTGAGTTGGGGGGCCTATGGCTACACCTTC. Translation: CASSLSWGAYGYTF.